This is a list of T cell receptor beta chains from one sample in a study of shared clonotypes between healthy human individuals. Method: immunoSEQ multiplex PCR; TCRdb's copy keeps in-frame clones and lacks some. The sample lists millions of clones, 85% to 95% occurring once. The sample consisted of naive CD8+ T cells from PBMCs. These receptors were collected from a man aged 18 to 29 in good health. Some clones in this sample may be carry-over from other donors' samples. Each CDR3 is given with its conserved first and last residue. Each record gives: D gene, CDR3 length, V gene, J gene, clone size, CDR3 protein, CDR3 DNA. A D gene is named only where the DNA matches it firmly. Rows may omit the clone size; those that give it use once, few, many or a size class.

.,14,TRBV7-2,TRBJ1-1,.,CASSLDFRWVEAFF,TGTGCCAGCAGCTTAGATTTTCGGTGGGTTGAAGCTTTCTTT
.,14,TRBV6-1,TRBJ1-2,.,CASSEGAGVYGYTF,TGTGCCAGCAGTGAGGGCGCCGGGGTCTATGGCTACACCTTC
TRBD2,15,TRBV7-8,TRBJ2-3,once,CASSLGGTSMDTQYF,TGTGCCAGCAGCTTAGGGGGGACTAGCATGGATACGCAGTATTTT
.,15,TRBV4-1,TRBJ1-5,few,CASSQTGFGNQPQHF,TGCGCCAGCAGCCAAACAGGGTTCGGCAATCAGCCCCAGCATTTT
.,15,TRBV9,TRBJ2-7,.,CASSVGPVAEYEQYF,TGTGCCAGCAGCGTCGGCCCGGTAGCGGAATACGAGCAGTACTTC
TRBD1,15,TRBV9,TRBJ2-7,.,CASSVGDRATYEQYF,TGTGCCAGCAGCGTTGGGGACAGGGCAACCTACGAGCAGTACTTC
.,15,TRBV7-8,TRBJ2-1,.,CASSSPGSSYNEQFF,TGTGCCAGCAGCTCCCCAGGGTCCTCCTACAATGAGCAGTTCTTC
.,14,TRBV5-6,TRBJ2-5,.,CASSIEFGQETQYF,TGTGCCAGCAGTATCGAGTTCGGGCAAGAGACCCAGTACTTC
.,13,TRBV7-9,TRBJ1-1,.,CASSLVYDTEAFF,TGTGCCAGCAGCTTAGTGTATGACACTGAAGCTTTCTTT
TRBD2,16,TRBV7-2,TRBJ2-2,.,CASSLRLAMIGGELFF,TGTGCCAGCAGCTTACGACTAGCGATGATTGGCGGGGAGCTGTTTTTT
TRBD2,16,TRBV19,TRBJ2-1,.,CASSIDASGSYNEQFF,TGTGCCAGTAGTATAGACGCTAGCGGGAGCTACAATGAGCAGTTCTTC
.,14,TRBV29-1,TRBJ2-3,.,CSAAGTLRADTQYF,TGCAGCGCCGCCGGGACGCTGAGGGCAGATACGCAGTATTTT
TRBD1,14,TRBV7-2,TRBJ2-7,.,CASSPRDSSYEQYF,TGTGCCAGCAGCCCACGGGACAGCTCCTACGAGCAGTACTTC
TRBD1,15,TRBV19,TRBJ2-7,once,CASSIARGLSYEQYF,TGTGCCAGTAGTATCGCCAGGGGGTTGTCCTACGAGCAGTACTTC
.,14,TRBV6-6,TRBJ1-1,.,CASSYGHLNTEAFF,TGTGCCAGCAGTTATGGACACCTGAACACTGAAGCTTTCTTT
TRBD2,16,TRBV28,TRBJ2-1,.,CASSLRLAGVGNEQFF,TGTGCCAGCAGTTTACGACTAGCGGGAGTTGGGAATGAGCAGTTCTTC
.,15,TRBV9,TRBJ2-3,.,CASSVAGTGTDTQYF,TGTGCCAGCAGCGTAGCGGGAACTGGCACAGATACGCAGTATTTT
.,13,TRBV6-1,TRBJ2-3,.,CASGIVDGHTQYF,TGTGCCAGCGGAATTGTGGATGGCCATACGCAGTATTTT
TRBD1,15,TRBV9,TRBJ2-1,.,CASSETGVFRNEQFF,TGTGCCAGCAGCGAGACAGGGGTTTTTAGGAATGAGCAGTTCTTC
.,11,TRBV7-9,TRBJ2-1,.,CASSMGNEQFF,TGTGCCAGCAGTATGGGTAATGAGCAGTTCTTC
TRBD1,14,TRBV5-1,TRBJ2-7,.,CASSWQGATYEQYF,TGCGCCAGCAGCTGGCAGGGGGCTACTTACGAGCAGTACTTC
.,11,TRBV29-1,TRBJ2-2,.,CSFLDTGELFF,TGCAGCTTTCTGGACACCGGGGAGCTGTTTTTT
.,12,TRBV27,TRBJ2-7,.,CASSLNAYEQYF,TGTGCCAGCAGTTTAAACGCCTACGAGCAGTACTTC
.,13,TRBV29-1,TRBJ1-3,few,CSVTGTSGNTIYF,TGCAGCGTTACAGGGACCTCTGGAAACACCATATATTTT
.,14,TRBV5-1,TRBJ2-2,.,CASSLPSNTGELFF,TGCGCCAGCAGCTTGCCTTCGAACACCGGGGAGCTGTTTTTT
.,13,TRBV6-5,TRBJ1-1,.,CASSRLRDTEAFF,TGTGCCAGCAGCCGCCTCCGAGACACTGAAGCTTTCTTT